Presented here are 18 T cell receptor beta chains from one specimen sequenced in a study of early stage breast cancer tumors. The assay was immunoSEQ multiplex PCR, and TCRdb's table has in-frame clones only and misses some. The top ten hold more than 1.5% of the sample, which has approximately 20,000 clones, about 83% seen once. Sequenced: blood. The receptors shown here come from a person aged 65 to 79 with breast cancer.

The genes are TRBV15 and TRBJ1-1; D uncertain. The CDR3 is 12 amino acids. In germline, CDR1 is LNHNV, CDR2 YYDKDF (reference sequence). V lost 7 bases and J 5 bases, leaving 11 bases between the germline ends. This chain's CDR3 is CATKRVGTEAFF. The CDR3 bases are TGTGCCACCAAGCGAGTAGGTACTGAAGCTTTCTTT.

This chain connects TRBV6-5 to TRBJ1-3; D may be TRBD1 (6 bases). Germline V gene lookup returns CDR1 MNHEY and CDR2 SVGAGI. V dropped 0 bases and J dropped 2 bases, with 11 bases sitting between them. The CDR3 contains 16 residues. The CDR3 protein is CASSYSPGVAGNTIYF. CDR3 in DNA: TGTGCCAGCAGTTACTCCCCAGGGGTAGCTGGAAACACCATATATTTT.

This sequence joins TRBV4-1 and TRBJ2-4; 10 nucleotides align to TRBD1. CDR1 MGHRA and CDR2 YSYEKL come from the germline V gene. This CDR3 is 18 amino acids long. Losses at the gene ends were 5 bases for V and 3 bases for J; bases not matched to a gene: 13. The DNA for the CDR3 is TGCGCCAGCAGCGATGAGGTGACGGGACAGGGGCTCAAAAACATTCAGTACTTC. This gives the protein CASSDEVTGQGLKNIQYF.

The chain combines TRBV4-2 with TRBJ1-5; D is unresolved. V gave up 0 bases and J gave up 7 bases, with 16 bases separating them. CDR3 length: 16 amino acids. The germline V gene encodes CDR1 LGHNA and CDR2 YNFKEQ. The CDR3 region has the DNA TGTGCCAGCAGCCAAGATCGGTCTTTGGAGGACCAGCCCCAGCATTTT. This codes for CASSQDRSLEDQPQHF.

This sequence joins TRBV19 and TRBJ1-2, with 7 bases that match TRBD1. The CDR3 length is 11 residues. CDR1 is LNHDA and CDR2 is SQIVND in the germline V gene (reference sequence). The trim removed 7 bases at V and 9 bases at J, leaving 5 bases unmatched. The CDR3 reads CASNRGFSYTF. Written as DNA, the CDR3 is TGTGCCAGTAACAGGGGTTTTAGCTACACCTTC.

This chain's CDR3 is CASISADYGYTF. CDR3 nucleotides: TGTGCCAGTATAAGCGCAGACTATGGCTACACCTTC. This chain joins TRBV19 and TRBJ1-2; the D is unclear. This CDR3 region has 12 residues. Germline assignment: CDR1 LNHDA and CDR2 SQIVND (reference sequence). The ends were cut back, 7 bases at V and 3 bases at J, with 9 bases in the middle.

CDR3 coding DNA: TGTGCCAGCAGGGGGGACAGTGGGAGATTCTCACCCCTCCACTTT. It specifies CASRGDSGRFSPLHF. V and J are TRBV2 and TRBJ1-6, with 7 bases that match TRBD1. The germline CDR1 and CDR2 sequences are SNHLY and FYNNEI. The CDR3 loop spans 15 amino acids. The junction had 12 bases not matched to a gene; V was cut back by 6 bases and J by 10 bases.

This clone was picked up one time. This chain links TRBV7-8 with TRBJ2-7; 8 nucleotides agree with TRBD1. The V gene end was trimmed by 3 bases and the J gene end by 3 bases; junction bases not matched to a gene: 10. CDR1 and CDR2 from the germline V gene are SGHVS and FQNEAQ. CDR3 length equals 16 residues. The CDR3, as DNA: TGTGCCAGCAGCTTCCCTACACAGACAGGGGTCTACGAGCAGTACTTC. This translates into CASSFPTQTGVYEQYF.

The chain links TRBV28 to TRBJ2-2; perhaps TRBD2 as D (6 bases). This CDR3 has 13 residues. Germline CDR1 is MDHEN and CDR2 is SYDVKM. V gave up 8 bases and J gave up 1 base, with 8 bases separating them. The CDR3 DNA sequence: TGTGCCAGCCTGGGGGGGAACACCGGGGAGCTGTTTTTT. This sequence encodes CASLGGNTGELFF.

The CDR3 protein is CASSLGTGNNEKLFF. CDR3 sequence (DNA): TGTGCCAGCAGCTTAGGAACGGGGAATAATGAAAAACTGTTTTTT. The chain has TRBV11-2 and TRBJ1-4; D call uncertain. Germline loops: CDR1 SGHAT, CDR2 FQNNGV. The CDR3 covers 15 residues. V was trimmed by 1 base and J by 4 bases, leaving 10 bases between them.

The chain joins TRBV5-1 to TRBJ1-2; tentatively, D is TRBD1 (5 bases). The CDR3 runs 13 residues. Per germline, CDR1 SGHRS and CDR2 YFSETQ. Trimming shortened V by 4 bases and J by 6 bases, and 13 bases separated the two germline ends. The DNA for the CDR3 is TGCGCCAGCAGCCCCCAGCAGGGCCATGGCTACACCTTC. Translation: CASSPQQGHGYTF.

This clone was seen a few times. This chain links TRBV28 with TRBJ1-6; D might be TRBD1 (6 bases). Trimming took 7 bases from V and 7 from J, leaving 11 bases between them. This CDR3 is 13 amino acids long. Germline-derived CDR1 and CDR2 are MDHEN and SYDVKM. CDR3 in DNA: TGTGCCAGCAAGGGGACACACAATTCACCCCTCCACTTT. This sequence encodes CASKGTHNSPLHF. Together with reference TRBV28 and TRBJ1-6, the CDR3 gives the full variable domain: DVKVTQSSRYLVKRTGEKVFLECVQDMDHENMFWYRQDPGLGLRLIYFSYDVKMKEKGDIPEGYSVSREKKERFSLILESASTNQTSMYLCASKGTHNSPLHFGNGTRLTVT.

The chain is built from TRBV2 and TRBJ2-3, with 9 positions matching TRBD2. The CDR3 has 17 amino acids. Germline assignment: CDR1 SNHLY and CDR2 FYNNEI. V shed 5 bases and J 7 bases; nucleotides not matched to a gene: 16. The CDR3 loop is CASSSPPTAGGQNTQYF. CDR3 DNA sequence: TGTGCCAGCAGTTCGCCTCCCACAGCGGGGGGCCAAAATACGCAGTATTTT.

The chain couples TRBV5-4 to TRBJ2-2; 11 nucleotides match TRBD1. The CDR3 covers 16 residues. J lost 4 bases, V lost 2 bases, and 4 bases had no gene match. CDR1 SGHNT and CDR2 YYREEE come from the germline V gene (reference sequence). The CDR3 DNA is TGTGCCAGCAGCTTTGGGACAGGGGGGACCACCGGGGAGCTGTTTTTT. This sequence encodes CASSFGTGGTTGELFF.

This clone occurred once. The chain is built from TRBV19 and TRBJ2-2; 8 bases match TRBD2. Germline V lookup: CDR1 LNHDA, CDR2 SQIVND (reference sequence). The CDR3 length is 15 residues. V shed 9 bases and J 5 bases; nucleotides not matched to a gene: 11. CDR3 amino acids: CASNIGGATTGELFF. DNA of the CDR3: TGTGCCAGCAATATCGGGGGGGCGACTACCGGGGAGCTGTTTTTT. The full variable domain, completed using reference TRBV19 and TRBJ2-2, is DGGITQSPKYLFRKEGQNVTLSCEQNLNHDAMYWYRQDPGQGLRLIYYSQIVNDFQKGDIAEGYSVSREKKESFPLTVTSAQKNPTAFYLCASNIGGATTGELFFGEGSRLTVL.

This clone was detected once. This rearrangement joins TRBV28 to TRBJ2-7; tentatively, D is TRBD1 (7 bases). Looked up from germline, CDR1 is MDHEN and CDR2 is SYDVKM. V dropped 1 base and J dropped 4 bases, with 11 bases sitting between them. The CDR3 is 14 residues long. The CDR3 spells CASSLSGGGYEQYF. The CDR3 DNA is TGTGCCAGCAGTTTATCAGGGGGAGGTTACGAGCAGTACTTC.

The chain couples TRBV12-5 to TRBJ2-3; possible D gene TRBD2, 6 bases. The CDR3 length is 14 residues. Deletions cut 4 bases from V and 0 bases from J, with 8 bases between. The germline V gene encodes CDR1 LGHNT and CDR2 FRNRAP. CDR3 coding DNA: TGTGCTAGTGGTTGGGGACTTAGCACAGATACGCAGTATTTT. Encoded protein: CASGWGLSTDTQYF.

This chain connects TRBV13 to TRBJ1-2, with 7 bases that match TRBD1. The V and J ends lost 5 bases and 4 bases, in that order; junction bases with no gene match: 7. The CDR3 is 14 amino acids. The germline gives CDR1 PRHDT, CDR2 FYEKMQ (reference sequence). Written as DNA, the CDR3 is TGTGCCAGCAGCGCGACAGGGCGAAGCTATGGCTACACCTTC. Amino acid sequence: CASSATGRSYGYTF.